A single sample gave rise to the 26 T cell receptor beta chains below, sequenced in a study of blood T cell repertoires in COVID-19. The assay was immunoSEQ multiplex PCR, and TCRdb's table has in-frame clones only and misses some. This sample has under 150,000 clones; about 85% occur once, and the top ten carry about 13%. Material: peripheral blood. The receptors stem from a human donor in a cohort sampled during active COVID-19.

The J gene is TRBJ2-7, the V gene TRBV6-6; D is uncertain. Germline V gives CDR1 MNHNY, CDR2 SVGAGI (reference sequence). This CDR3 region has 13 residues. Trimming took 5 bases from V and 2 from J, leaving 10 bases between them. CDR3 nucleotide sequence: TGTGCCAGCAGTCCGGTCCTCGCCTACGAGCAGTACTTC. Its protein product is CASSPVLAYEQYF.

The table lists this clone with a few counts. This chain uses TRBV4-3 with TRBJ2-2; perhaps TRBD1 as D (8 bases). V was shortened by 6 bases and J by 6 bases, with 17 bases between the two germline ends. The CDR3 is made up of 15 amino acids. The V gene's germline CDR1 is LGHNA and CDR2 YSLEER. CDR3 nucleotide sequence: TGCGCCAGCAGAGAACAGGGGGGGAAACCCGGGGAGCTGTTTTTT. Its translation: CASREQGGKPGELFF.

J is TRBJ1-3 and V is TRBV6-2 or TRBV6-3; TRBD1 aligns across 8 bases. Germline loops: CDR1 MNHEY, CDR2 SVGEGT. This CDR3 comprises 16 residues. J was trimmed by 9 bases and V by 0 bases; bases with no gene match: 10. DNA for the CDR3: TGTGCCAGCAGTTACTCGAAGACAGGGGAGGCCGGCACCATATATTTT. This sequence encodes CASSYSKTGEAGTIYF.

This CDR3 reads CASRISDRSSYEQYF. In DNA, the CDR3 is TGTGCCAGCAGAATATCGGACAGGAGCTCCTACGAGCAGTACTTC. The rearrangement joins TRBV28 to TRBJ2-7; 7 bases agree with TRBD1. The V segment lost 6 bases and the J segment 0 bases; nucleotides outside the gene matches: 8. Per germline, CDR1 MDHEN and CDR2 SYDVKM. The CDR3 spans 15 residues. The whole variable domain, filled in from reference TRBV28 and TRBJ2-7, reads DVKVTQSSRYLVKRTGEKVFLECVQDMDHENMFWYRQDPGLGLRLIYFSYDVKMKEKGDIPEGYSVSREKKERFSLILESASTNQTSMYLCASRISDRSSYEQYFGPGTRLTVT.

CDR3 bases: TGTGCCAGCAGCTTATCCAGGACGGGAACCCAGCATTTT. This sequence encodes CASSLSRTGTQHF. The gene calls are TRBV7-2 and TRBJ1-5; D remains unclear. Germline V gene lookup returns CDR1 SGHTA and CDR2 FQGNSA. Between the trimmed V and J ends, which lost 2 bases and 11 bases, there was a span of 13 bases. The CDR3 extends over 13 amino acids.

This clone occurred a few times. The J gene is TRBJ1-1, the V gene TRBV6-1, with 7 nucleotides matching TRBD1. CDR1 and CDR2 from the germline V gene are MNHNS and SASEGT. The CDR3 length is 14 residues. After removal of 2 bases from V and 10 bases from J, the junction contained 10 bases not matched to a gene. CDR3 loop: CASSEKGGPVGAFF. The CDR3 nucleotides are TGTGCCAGCAGTGAAAAAGGGGGCCCCGTAGGAGCTTTCTTT.

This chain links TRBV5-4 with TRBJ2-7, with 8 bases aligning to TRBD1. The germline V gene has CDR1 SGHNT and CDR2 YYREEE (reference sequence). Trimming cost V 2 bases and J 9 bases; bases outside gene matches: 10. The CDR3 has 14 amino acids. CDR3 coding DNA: TGTGCCAGCAGCTTTGGACAGGGCAAAGTGGGGCAGTACTTC. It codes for CASSFGQGKVGQYF.

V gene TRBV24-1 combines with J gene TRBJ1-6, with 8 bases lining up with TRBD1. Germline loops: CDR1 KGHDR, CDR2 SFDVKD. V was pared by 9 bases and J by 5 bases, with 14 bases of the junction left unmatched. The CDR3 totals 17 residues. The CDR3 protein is CATPHPHDRGDNSPLHF. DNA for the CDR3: TGTGCCACCCCACACCCCCATGACAGGGGAGATAATTCACCCCTCCACTTT.

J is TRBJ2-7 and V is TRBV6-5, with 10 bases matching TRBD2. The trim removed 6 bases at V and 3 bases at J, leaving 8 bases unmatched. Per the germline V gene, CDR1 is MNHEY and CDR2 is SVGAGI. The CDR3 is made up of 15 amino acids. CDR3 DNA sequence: TGTGCCAGCAGCCGCCTAGCGGGGGCCAACTACGAGCAGTACTTC. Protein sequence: CASSRLAGANYEQYF.

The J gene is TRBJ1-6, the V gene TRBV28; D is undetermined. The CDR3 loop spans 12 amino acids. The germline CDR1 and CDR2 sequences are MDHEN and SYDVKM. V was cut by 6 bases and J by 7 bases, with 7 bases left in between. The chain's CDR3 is CASRQLNSPLHF. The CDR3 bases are TGTGCCAGCAGGCAACTCAATTCACCCCTCCACTTT.

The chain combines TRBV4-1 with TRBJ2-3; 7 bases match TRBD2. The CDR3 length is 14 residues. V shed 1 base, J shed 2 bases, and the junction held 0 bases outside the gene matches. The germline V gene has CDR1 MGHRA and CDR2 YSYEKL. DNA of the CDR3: TGCGCCAGCAGCCAAGGGGACTACACAGATACGCAGTATTTT. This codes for CASSQGDYTDTQYF.

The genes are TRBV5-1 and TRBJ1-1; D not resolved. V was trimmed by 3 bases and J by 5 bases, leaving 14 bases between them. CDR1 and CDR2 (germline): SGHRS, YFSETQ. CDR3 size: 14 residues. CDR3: CASSSQNSETEAFF. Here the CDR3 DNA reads TGCGCCAGCAGCTCCCAAAACAGTGAGACTGAAGCTTTCTTT.

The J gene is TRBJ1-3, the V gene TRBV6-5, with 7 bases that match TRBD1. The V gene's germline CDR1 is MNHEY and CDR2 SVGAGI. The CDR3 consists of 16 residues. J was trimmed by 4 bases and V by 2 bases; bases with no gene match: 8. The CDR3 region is CASSYDQTGSGNTIYF. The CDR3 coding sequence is TGTGCCAGCAGTTACGACCAGACAGGGTCAGGAAACACCATATATTTT.

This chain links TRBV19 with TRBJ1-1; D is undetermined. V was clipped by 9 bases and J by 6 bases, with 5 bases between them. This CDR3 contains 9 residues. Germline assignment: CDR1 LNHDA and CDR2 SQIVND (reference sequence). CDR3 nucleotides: TGTGCCAGGCGGGCTGAAGCTTTCTTT. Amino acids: CARRAEAFF.

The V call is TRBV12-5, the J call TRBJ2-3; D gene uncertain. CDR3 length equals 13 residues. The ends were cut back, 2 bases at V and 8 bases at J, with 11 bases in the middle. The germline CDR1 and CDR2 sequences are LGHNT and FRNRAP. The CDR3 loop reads CASGLPTIRTQYF. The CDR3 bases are TGTGCTAGTGGTTTGCCCACTATACGTACGCAGTATTTT. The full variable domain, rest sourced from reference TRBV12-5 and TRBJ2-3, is DARVTQTPRHKVTEMGQEVTMRCQPILGHNTVFWYRQTMMQGLELLAYFRNRAPLDDSGMPKDRFSAEMPDATLATLKIQPSEPRDSAVYFCASGLPTIRTQYFGPGTRLTVL.

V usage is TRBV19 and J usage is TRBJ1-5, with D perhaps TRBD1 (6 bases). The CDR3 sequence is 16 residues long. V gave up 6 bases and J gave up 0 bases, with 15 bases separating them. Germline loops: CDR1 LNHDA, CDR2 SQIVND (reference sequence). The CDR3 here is CASSIGTRSSNQPQHF. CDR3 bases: TGTGCCAGTAGCATCGGGACACGGAGTAGCAATCAGCCCCAGCATTTT.

The CDR3 is CASSQVVDRAPDGYTF. In DNA, the CDR3 is TGTGCCAGCAGCCAAGTCGTGGACAGAGCACCGGATGGCTACACCTTC. V is TRBV3-1 (or the pseudogene TRBV3-2) and J is TRBJ1-2, with D perhaps matching TRBD1 (6 bases). Germline lookup yields CDR1 LGHDT and CDR2 YNNKEL (reference sequence). Trimming shortened V by 1 base and J by 6 bases, and 18 bases separated the two germline ends. This CDR3 contains 16 residues.

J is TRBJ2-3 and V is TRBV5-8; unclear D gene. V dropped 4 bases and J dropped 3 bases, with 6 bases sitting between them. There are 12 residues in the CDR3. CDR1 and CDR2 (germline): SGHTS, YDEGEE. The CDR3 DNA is TGTGCCAGCAGCCCCCGGACAGATACGCAGTATTTT. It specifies CASSPRTDTQYF.

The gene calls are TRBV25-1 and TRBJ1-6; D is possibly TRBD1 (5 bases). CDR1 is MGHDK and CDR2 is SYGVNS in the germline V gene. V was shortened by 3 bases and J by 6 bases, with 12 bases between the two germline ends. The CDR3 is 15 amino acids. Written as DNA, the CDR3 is TGTGCCAGCAGTGACATCAGGGTCCCTAATTCACCCCTCCACTTT. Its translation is CASSDIRVPNSPLHF.

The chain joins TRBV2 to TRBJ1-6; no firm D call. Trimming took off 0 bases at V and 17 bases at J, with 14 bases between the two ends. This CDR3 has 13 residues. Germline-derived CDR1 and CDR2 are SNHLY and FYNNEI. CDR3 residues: CASSEAQAGPFHF. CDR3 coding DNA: TGTGCCAGCAGTGAAGCGCAGGCAGGCCCATTCCACTTT.

The DNA of the CDR3 is TGTGCCAGTAGTATAGGACCCGGGGGGCAAGAGACCCAGTACTTC. Translated: CASSIGPGGQETQYF. The gene calls are TRBV19 and TRBJ2-5; 7 nucleotides align to TRBD2. V lost 1 base to trimming and J lost 2 bases; unmatched junction nucleotides: 4. Germline V gene data show CDR1 as LNHDA and CDR2 as SQIVND (reference sequence). The CDR3 spans 15 residues.

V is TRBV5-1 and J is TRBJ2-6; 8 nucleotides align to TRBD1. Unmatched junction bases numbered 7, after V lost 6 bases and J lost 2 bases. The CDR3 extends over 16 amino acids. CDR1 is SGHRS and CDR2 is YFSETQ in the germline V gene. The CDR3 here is CASKTGDAAGANVLTF. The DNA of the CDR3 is TGCGCCAGCAAGACAGGGGACGCGGCTGGGGCCAACGTCCTGACTTTC.

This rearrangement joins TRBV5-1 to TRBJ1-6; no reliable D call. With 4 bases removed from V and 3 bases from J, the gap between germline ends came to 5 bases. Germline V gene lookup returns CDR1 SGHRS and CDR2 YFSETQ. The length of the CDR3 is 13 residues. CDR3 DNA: TGCGCCAGCAGCCCAAACTATAATTCACCCCTCCACTTT. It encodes CASSPNYNSPLHF.

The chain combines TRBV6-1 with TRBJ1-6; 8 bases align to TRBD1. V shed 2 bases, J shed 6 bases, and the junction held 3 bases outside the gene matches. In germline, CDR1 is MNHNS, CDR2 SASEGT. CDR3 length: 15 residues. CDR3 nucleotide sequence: TGTGCCAGCAGTGAACAGGGGACAGGTAATTCACCCCTCCACTTT. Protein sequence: CASSEQGTGNSPLHF.

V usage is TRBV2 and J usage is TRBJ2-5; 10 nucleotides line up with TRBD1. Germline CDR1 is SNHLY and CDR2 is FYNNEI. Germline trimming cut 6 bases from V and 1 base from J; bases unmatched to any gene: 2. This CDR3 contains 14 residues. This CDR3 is CASRTGGPQETQYF. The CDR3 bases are TGTGCCAGCAGGACAGGGGGCCCCCAAGAGACCCAGTACTTC.

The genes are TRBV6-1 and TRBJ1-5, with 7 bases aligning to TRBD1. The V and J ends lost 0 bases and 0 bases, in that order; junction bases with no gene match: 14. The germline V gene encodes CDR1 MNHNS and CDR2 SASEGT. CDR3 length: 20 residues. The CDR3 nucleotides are TGTGCCAGCAGTGAAGCGGGAGATCCGGGACAGATGTATAGCAATCAGCCCCAGCATTTT. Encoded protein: CASSEAGDPGQMYSNQPQHF.